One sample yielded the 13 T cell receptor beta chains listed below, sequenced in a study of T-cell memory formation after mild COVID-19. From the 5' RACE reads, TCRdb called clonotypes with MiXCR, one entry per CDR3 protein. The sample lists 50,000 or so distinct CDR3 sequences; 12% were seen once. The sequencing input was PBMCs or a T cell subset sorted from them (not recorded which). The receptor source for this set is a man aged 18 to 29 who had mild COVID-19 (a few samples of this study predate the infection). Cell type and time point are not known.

CDR3 sequence reads: CSATRGNTASGANVLTF. The CDR3 DNA follows: TGCAGTGCTACCCGCGGCAACACCGCCTCTGGGGCCAACGTCCTGACTTTC. The V and J genes are TRBV20-1 and TRBJ2-6; D gene uncertain. The CDR3 runs 17 residues. Germline V gives CDR1 DFQATT, CDR2 SNEGSKA (reference sequence). V dropped 4 bases and J dropped 0 bases, with 16 bases sitting between them.

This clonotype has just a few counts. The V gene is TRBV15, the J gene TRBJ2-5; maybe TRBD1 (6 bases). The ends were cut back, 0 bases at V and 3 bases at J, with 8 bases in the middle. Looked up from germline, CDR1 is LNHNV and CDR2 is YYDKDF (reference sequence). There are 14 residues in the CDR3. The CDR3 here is CATSREDRKETQYF. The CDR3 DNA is TGTGCCACCAGCAGAGAGGACAGAAAAGAGACCCAGTACTTC.

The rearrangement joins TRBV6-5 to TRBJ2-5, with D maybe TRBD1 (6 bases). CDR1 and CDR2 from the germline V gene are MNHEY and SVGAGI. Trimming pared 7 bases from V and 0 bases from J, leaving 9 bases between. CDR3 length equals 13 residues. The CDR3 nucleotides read TGTGCCAGCACCTACAGGGACCAAGAGACCCAGTACTTC. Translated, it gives CASTYRDQETQYF.

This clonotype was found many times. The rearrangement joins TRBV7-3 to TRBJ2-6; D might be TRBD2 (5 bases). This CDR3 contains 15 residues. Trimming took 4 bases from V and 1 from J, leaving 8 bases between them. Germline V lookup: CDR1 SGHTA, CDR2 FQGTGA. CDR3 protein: CASSYPGSGANVLTF. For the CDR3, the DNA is TGTGCCAGCAGCTATCCGGGGTCTGGGGCCAACGTCCTGACTTTC.

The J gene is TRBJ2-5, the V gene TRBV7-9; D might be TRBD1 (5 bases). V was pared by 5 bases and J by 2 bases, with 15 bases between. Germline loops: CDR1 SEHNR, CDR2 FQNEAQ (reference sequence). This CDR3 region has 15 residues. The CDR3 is CASSPQGRPQETQYF. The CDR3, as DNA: TGTGCCAGCAGCCCTCAGGGCCGTCCGCAAGAGACCCAGTACTTC.

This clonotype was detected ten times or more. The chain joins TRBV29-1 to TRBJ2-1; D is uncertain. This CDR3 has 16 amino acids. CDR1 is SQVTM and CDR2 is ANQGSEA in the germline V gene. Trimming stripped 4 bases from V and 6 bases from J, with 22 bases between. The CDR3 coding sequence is TGCAGCGTTGGAAGGGTTTATCGCCTATGGCGCAATGAGCAGTTCTTC. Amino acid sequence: CSVGRVYRLWRNEQFF.

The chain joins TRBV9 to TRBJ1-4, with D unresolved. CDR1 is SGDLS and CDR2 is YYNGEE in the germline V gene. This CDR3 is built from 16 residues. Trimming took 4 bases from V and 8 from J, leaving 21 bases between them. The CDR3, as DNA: TGTGCCAGCAGCCTCAACACTGGAGGGATCAGCGAAAAACTGTTTTTT. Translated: CASSLNTGGISEKLFF. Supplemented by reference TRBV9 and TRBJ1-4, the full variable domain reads DSGVTQTPKHLITATGQRVTLRCSPRSGDLSVYWYQQSLDQGLQFLIQYYNGEERAKGNILERFSAQQFPDLHSELNLSSLELGDSALYFCASSLNTGGISEKLFFGSGTQLSVL.

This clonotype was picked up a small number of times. CDR3 DNA: TGTGCCAGCAGCTTCGCAGGGGGCGAGCAGTACGTC. Translated: CASSFAGGEQYV. V is TRBV7-9 and J is TRBJ2-7; 7 positions agree with TRBD1. The CDR3 consists of 12 residues. Germline V gene data show CDR1 as SEHNR and CDR2 as FQNEAQ (reference sequence). J lost 6 bases, V lost 3 bases, and 2 bases had no gene match.

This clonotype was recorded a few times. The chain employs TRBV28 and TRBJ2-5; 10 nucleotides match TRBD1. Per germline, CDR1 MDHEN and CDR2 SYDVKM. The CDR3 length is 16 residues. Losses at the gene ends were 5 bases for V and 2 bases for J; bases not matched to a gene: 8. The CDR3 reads CASSRDRGNLQETQYF. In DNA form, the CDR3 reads TGTGCCAGCAGTCGGGACAGGGGAAACCTACAAGAGACCCAGTACTTC. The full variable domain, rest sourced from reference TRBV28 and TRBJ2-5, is DVKVTQSSRYLVKRTGEKVFLECVQDMDHENMFWYRQDPGLGLRLIYFSYDVKMKEKGDIPEGYSVSREKKERFSLILESASTNQTSMYLCASSRDRGNLQETQYFGPGTRLLVL.

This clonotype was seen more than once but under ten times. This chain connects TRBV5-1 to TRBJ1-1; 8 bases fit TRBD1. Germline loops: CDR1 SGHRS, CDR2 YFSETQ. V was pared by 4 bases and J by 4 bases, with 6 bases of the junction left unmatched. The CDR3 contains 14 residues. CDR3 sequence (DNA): TGCGCCAGCAGCACACAGGGGGGGTCCACTGAAGCTTTCTTT. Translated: CASSTQGGSTEAFF.

CDR3 bases: TGTGCCAGCAGCACAGGGGGCGCCGAGAACACTGAAGCTTTCTTT. It is translated as CASSTGGAENTEAFF. V usage is TRBV28 and J usage is TRBJ1-1; 9 bases map to TRBD1. The CDR3 loop spans 15 amino acids. Germline trimming cut 6 bases from V and 1 base from J; bases unmatched to any gene: 6. The germline CDR1 and CDR2 sequences are MDHEN and SYDVKM.

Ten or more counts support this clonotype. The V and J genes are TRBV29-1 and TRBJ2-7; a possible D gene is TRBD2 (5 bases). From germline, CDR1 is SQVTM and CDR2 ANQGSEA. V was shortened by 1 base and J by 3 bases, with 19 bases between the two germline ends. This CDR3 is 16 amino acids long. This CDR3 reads CSVEGSDNSRDYEQYF. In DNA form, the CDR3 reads TGCAGCGTTGAAGGGTCAGACAATTCCCGGGACTACGAGCAGTACTTC.

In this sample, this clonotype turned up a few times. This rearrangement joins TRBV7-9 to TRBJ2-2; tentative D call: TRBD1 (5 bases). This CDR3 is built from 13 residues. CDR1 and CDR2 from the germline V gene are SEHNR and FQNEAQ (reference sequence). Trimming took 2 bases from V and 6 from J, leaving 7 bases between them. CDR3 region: CASSLQGSGELFF. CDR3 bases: TGTGCCAGCAGCTTACAGGGATCCGGGGAGCTGTTTTTT. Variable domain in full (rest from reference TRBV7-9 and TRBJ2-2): DTGVSQNPRHKITKRGQNVTFRCDPISEHNRLYWYRQTLGQGPEFLTYFQNEAQLEKSRLLSDRFSAERPKGSFSTLEIQRTEQGDSAMYLCASSLQGSGELFFGEGSRLTVL.